The clone carrying this T cell receptor beta chain has only one observation. This entry belongs to a study of blood T cell repertoires in COVID-19. Across the whole study: Sites across the United States, Italy and Spain contributed samples from acute and convalescent COVID-19.

Sequenced by immunoSEQ multiplex PCR; TCRdb stores in-frame clones only, minus some. Found here are 50,000 to 65,000 clones, around 90% of them singletons; the top ten hold roughly 3.5%. The CDR3 is 15 residues long. Per the germline V gene, CDR1 is MNHNY and CDR2 is SVGAGI (reference sequence). V lost 5 bases and J lost 2, with 16 bases in between. Sequenced input: peripheral blood. This chain joins TRBV6-6 and TRBJ2-7; weak D call: TRBD1 (5 bases). The TCR was taken from a middle-aged man with active COVID-19. CDR3 region: CASSDPSGLTYEQYF. In DNA, the CDR3 is TGTGCCAGCAGTGACCCTTCAGGGTTAACCTACGAGCAGTACTTC.